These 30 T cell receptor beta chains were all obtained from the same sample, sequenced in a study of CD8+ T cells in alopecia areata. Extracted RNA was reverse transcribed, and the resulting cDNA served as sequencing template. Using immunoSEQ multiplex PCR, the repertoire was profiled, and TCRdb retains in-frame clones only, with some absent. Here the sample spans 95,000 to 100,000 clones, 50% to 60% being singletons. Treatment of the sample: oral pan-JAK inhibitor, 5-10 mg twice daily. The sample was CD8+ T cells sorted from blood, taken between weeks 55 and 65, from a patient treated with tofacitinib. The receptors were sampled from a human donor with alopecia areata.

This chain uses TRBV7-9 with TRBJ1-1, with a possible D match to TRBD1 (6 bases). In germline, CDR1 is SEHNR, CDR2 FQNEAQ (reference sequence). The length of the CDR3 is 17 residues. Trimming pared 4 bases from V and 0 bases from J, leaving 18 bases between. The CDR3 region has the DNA TGTGCCAGCAGCTCCAGCACACAGGGAACCCTGAACACTGAAGCTTTCTTT. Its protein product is CASSSSTQGTLNTEAFF.

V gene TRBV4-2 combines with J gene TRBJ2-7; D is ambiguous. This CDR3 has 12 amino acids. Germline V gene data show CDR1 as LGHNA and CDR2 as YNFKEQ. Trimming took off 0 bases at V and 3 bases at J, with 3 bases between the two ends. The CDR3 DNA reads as TGTGCCAGCAGCCAAGAAAGCTACGAGCAGTACTTC. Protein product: CASSQESYEQYF.

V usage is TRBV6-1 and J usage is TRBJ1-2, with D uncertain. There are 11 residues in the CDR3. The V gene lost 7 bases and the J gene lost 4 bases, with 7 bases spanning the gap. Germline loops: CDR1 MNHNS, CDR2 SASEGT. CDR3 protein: CASIGLYGYTF. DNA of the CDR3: TGTGCCAGCATAGGGCTCTATGGCTACACCTTC.

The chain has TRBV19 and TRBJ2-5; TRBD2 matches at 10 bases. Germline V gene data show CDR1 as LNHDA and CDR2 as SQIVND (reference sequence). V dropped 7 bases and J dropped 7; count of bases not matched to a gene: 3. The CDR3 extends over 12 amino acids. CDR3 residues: CASTSGGGTQYF. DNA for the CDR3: TGTGCCAGTACTAGCGGGGGCGGGACCCAGTACTTC.

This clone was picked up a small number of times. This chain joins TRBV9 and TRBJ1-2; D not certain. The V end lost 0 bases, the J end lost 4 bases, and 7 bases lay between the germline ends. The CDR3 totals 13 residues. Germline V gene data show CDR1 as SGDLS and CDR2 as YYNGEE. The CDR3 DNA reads TGTGCCAGCAGCGTAGGGGTTTTCTATGGCTACACCTTC. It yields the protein CASSVGVFYGYTF.

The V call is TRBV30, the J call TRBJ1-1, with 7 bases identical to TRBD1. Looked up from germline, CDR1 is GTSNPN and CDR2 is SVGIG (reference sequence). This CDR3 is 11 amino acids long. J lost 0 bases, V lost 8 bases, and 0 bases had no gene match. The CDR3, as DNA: TGTGCCCAGGGGGTGAACACTGAAGCTTTCTTT. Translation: CAQGVNTEAFF.

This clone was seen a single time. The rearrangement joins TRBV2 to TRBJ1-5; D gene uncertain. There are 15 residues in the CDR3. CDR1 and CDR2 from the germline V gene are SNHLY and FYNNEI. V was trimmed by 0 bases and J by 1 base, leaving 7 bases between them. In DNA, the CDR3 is TGTGCCAGCAGTGAAGCGGTCGGGAGCAATCAGCCCCAGCATTTT. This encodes CASSEAVGSNQPQHF.

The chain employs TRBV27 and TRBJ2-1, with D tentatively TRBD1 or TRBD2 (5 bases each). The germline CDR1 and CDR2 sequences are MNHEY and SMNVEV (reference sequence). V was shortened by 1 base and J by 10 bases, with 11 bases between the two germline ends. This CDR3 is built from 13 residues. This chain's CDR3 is CASSLYPGTEQFF. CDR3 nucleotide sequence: TGTGCCAGCAGTTTATATCCGGGGACCGAGCAGTTCTTC.

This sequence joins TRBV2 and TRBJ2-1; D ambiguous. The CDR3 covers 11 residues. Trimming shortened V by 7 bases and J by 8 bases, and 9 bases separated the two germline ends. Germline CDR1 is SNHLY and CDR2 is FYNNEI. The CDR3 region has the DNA TGTGCCAGCACATCGAGTGATGAGCAGTTCTTC. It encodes CASTSSDEQFF.

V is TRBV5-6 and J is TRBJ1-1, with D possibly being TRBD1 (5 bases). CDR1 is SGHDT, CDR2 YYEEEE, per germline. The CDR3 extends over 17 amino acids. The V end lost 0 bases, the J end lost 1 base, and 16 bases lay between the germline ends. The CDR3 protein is CASSLVGRARGNTEAFF. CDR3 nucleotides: TGTGCCAGCAGCTTGGTTGGGAGGGCAAGGGGGAACACTGAAGCTTTCTTT.

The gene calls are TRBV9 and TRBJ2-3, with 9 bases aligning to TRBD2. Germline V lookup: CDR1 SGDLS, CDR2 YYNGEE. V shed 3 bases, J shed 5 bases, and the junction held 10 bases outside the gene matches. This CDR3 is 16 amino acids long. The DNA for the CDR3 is TGTGCCAGCAGCGCCCCCTCTAGCGGGGCCGAAGATACGCAGTATTTT. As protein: CASSAPSSGAEDTQYF.

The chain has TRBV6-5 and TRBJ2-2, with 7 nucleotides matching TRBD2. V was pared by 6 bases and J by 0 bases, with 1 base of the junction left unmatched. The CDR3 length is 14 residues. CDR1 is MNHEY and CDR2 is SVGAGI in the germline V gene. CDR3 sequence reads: CASRGTTNTGELFF. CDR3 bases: TGTGCCAGCAGGGGGACTACGAACACCGGGGAGCTGTTTTTT.

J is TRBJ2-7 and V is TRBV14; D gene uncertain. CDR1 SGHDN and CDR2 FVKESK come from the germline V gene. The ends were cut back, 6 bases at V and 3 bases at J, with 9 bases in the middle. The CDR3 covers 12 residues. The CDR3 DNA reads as TGTGCCAGCAGAGCTCACAGCTACGAGCAGTACTTC. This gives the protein CASRAHSYEQYF.

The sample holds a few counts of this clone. This CDR3 reads CASSSPGRLDWEQYF. The CDR3 DNA reads TGTGCCAGCAGTTCACCGGGACGCCTCGACTGGGAGCAGTACTTC. The genes are TRBV27 and TRBJ2-7; D is possibly TRBD1 or TRBD2 (5 bases each). The CDR3 totals 15 residues. The germline CDR1 and CDR2 sequences are MNHEY and SMNVEV (reference sequence). Trimming took off 4 bases at V and 7 bases at J, with 20 bases between the two ends.

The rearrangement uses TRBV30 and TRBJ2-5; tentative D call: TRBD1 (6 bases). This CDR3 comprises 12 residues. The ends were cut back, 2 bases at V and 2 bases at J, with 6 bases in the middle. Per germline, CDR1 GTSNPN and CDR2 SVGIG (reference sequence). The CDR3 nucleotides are TGTGCCTGGAGTACAGGGCAAGAGACCCAGTACTTC. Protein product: CAWSTGQETQYF.

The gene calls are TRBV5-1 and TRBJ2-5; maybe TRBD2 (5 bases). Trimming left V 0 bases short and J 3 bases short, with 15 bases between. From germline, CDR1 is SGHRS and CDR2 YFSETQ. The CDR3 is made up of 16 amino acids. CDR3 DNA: TGCGCCAGCAGCTTGGTTCTAGCAACCACGGAAGAGACCCAGTACTTC. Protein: CASSLVLATTEETQYF. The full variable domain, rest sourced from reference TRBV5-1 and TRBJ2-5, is KAGVTQTPRYLIKTRGQQVTLSCSPISGHRSVSWYQQTPGQGLQFLFEYFSETQRNKGNFPGRFSGRQFSNSRSEMNVSTLELGDSALYLCASSLVLATTEETQYFGPGTRLLVL.

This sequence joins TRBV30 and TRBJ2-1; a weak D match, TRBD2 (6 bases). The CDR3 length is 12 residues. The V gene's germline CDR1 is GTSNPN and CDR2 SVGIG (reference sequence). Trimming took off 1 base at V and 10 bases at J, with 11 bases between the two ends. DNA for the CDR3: TGTGCCTGGAGTGGGCCCGGAGGGGAGCAGTTCTTC. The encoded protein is CAWSGPGGEQFF.

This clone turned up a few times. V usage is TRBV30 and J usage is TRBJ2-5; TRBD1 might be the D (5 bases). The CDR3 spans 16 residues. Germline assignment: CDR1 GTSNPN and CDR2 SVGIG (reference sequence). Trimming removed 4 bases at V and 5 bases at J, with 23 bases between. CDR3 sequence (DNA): TGTGCCTGGACCGGATTTGTAGGGGCGAGGTGGGAGACCCAGTACTTC. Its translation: CAWTGFVGARWETQYF.

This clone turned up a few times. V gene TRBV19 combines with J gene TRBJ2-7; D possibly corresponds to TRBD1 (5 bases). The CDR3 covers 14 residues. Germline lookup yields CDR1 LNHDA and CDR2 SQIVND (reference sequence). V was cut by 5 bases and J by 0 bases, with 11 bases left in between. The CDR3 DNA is TGTGCCAGTAGTTGGGGCGGATTCTCCTACGAGCAGTACTTC. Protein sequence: CASSWGGFSYEQYF.

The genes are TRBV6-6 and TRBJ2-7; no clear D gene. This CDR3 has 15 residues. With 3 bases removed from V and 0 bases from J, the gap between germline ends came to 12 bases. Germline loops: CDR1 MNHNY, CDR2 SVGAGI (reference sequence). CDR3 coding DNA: TGTGCCAGCAGTTATTACTATCCGAGCTCCTACGAGCAGTACTTC. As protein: CASSYYYPSSYEQYF.

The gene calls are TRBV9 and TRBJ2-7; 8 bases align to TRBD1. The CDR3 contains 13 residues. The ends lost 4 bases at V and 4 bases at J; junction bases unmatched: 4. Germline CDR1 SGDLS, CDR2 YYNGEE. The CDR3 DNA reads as TGTGCCAGCAGCACGGGACAGGAGTACGAGCAGTACTTC. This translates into CASSTGQEYEQYF.

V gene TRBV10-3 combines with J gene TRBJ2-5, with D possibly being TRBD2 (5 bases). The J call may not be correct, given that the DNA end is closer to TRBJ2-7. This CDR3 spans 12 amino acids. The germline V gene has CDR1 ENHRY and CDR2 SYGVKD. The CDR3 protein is CAISEGVYEQYF. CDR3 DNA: TGTGCCATCAGCGAGGGCGTCTACGAGCAGTACTTC.

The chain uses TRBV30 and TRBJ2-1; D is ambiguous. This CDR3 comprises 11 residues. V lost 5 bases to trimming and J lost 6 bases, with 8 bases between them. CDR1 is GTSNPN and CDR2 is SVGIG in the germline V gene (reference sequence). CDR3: CAWEESNEQFF. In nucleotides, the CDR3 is TGTGCCTGGGAAGAGAGCAATGAGCAGTTCTTC.

The CDR3 loop is CASSLRSNSPLHF. CDR3 bases: TGTGCCAGCAGCTTAAGGAGTAATTCACCCCTCCACTTT. The J gene is TRBJ1-6, the V gene TRBV7-9, with D hard to call. V shed 2 bases and J shed 6 bases, with 5 bases lying between them. This CDR3 has 13 residues. Germline-derived CDR1 and CDR2 are SEHNR and FQNEAQ (reference sequence).

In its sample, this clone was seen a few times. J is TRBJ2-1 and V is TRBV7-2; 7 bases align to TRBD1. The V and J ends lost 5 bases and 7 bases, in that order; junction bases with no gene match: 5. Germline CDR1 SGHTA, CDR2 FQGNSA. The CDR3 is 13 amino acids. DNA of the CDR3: TGTGCCAGCAGCCGACTGACAGGGAATGAGCAGTTCTTC. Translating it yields CASSRLTGNEQFF.

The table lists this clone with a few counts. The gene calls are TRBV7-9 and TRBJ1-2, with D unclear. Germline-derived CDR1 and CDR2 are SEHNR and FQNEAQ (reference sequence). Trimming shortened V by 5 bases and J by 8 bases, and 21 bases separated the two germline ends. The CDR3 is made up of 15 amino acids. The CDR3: CASSLGSGLPRGYTF. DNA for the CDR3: TGTGCCAGCAGCCTAGGGTCGGGTTTGCCAAGGGGCTACACCTTC.

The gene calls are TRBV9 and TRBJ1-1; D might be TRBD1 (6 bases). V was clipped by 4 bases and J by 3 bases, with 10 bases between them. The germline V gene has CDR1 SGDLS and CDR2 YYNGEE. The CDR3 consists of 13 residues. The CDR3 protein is CASSIQGHTEAFF. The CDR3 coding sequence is TGTGCCAGCAGCATACAGGGTCACACTGAAGCTTTCTTT.

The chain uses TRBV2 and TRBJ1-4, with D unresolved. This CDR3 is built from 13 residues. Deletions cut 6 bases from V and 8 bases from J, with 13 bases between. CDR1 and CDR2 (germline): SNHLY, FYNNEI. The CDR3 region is CASREDGKEKLFF. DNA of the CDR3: TGTGCCAGCAGGGAGGACGGGAAAGAAAAACTGTTTTTT.

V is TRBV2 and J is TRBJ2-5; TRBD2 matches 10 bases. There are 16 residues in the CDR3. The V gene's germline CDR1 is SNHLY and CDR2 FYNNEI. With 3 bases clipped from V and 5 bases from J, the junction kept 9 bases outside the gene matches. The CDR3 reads CASSEPSGGPTETQYF. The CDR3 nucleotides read TGTGCCAGCAGTGAGCCTAGCGGGGGCCCCACGGAGACCCAGTACTTC.

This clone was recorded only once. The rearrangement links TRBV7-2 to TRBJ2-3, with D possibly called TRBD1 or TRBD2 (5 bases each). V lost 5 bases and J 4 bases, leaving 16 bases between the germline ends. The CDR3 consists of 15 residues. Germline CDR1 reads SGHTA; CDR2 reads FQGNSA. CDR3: CASSEGSRISDTQYF. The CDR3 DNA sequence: TGTGCCAGCAGCGAGGGGTCGAGAATTTCAGATACGCAGTATTTT.